Presented here are 9 T cell receptor beta chains from one specimen sequenced in a study of memory CD4+ T cells and cytomegalovirus serostatus. Single viable CD3+CD4+CD8-CD45RO+ cells were sorted as the memory CD4+ T cells. The table came from immunoSEQ multiplex PCR; TCRdb's copy has only in-frame clones and leaves some out. This repertoire shows tens of thousands of clones, roughly four fifths found once; its top ten account for less than 0.95%. Sequencing was performed on memory CD4+ T cells from blood. These receptors were taken from an adult in good health and CMV-seronegative.

This chain joins TRBV11-2 and TRBJ2-5; 7 positions agree with TRBD2. CDR3 size: 13 residues. CDR1 and CDR2 (germline): SGHAT, FQNNGV. V gave up 4 bases and J gave up 4 bases; unmatched junction bases: 3. CDR3 bases: TGTGCCAGCAGCTCCCAGCGGGGAGAGACCCAGTACTTC. This encodes CASSSQRGETQYF.

The genes are TRBV27 and TRBJ2-2, with a weak D call TRBD1 (6 bases). This CDR3 region has 17 residues. V was cut by 2 bases and J by 1 base, with 14 bases left in between. CDR1 and CDR2 from the germline V gene are MNHEY and SMNVEV (reference sequence). The CDR3 DNA sequence: TGTGCCAGCAGTTTAAAGTCGGCAGGGGTGAACACCGGGGAGCTGTTTTTT. It yields the protein CASSLKSAGVNTGELFF.

The chain has TRBV30 and TRBJ1-2, with 7 nucleotides matching TRBD1. Germline lookup yields CDR1 GTSNPN and CDR2 SVGIG (reference sequence). J gave up 2 bases and V 5 bases, and 8 bases lay outside the gene matches. This CDR3 is built from 14 residues. The CDR3 sequence: CAWEKDRFNYGYTF. The CDR3 DNA reads as TGTGCCTGGGAAAAGGACAGGTTCAACTATGGCTACACCTTC.

The chain uses TRBV7-8 and TRBJ1-5; TRBD1 matches at 8 bases. Trimming took 5 bases from V and 0 from J; bases not matched to a gene: 18. Germline V CDR1 and CDR2: SGHVS, FQNEAQ. CDR3 length: 20 residues. CDR3 DNA sequence: TGTGCCAGCAGCCCCACCCTTTCGGGACAGGCTTCTCTTAGCAATCAGCCCCAGCATTTT. Its translation is CASSPTLSGQASLSNQPQHF.

The chain employs TRBV7-8 and TRBJ2-1, with TRBD1 identical over 7 bases. With 5 bases clipped from V and 4 bases from J, the junction kept 2 bases outside the gene matches. The CDR3 covers 13 residues. The germline CDR1 and CDR2 sequences are SGHVS and FQNEAQ. Here the CDR3 DNA reads TGTGCCAGCAGCCCACAGGGGTACAATGAGCAGTTCTTC. This gives the protein CASSPQGYNEQFF.

This clone appeared a few times. The rearrangement links TRBV4-1 to TRBJ1-6, with no clear D. The CDR3 sequence is 14 residues long. The ends were cut back, 3 bases at V and 8 bases at J, with 11 bases in the middle. Germline V gives CDR1 MGHRA, CDR2 YSYEKL. The CDR3 bases are TGCGCCAGCAGCCACCCCCTGGCGGATTCACCCCTCCACTTT. Its protein is CASSHPLADSPLHF.

This chain links TRBV18 with TRBJ2-7; D unresolved. The CDR3 length is 13 residues. Trimming removed 5 bases at V and 2 bases at J, with 10 bases between. Germline V gene lookup returns CDR1 KGHSH and CDR2 LQKENI. The CDR3 DNA reads as TGTGCCAGCTCATTGGCCGTAGCCTACGAGCAGTACTTC. Protein: CASSLAVAYEQYF.

CDR3 sequence reads: CSVGTGRFNGYTF. CDR3 nucleotides: TGCAGCGTTGGGACAGGGCGATTTAATGGCTACACCTTC. This chain connects TRBV29-1 to TRBJ1-2, with TRBD1 matching over 8 bases. The CDR3 length is 13 residues. Per germline, CDR1 SQVTM and CDR2 ANQGSEA. V lost 4 bases to trimming and J lost 6 bases; unmatched junction nucleotides: 7.

To note about this clone: The junction departs from the called germline gene at one end, perhaps through a read error. The rearrangement joins TRBV7-7 to TRBJ1-2; D is undetermined. This CDR3 is built from 18 residues. Germline CDR1 is SSHAT and CDR2 is FNYEAQ (reference sequence). CDR3 region: CASSLAYRLGPRNYGYTF. The CDR3 region has the DNA TGTGCTAGCAGCTTAGCTTATCGTCTGGGCCCGCGGAACTATGGCTACACCTTC.